This T cell receptor beta chain was found in a study of CD8 T cells in ankylosing spondylitis. V lost 6 bases and J lost 7; bases outside the gene matches: 14. The CDR3 consists of 16 residues. There are many counts of this clonotype. Its antigen is as yet unknown. Quantitative molecular-barcoded 5'-RACE generated the TCR beta libraries. TCRdb re-called the 5' RACE reads through MiXCR, storing one row per CDR3 protein. This sample carries fewer than 250,000 distinct CDR3 sequences, over 9.5% of them seen once, and the ten largest clones take less than 25%. Study-level results: Disease-linked clones proved CD8+ and comparatively uncommon in peripheral blood. A number of the motif variants had already been described in reactive arthritis synovial fluid and blood.

This sequence originates from a male donor with ankylosing spondylitis or in good health (not recorded which). The source material was blood, either unsorted or a sorted T cell fraction (not recorded which). This chain connects TRBV12-3 or TRBV12-4 to TRBJ2-1; 8 bases are a match to TRBD1. The CDR3 nucleotides read TGTGCCAGCAGCCTCCAGACAGGGGCTGGCGGTAATGAGCAGTTCTTC. Translation gives CASSLQTGAGGNEQFF.